A selection of T cell receptor beta chains follows, all from one sample in a study of OX40 agonist ivuxolimab in advanced cancers. Profiling relied on immunoSEQ multiplex PCR, and the TCRdb table lists in-frame clones only, not all of them. Of roughly 73,000 clones detected, just over 85% appear once; the ten largest clones hold 2.5% to 3.5%. The material was CD4+ or CD8+ T cells sorted from blood, obtained in a trial of the OX40 agonist ivuxolimab. Source of these receptors: an adult with an advanced solid tumor such as melanoma, head and neck, liver or kidney cancer. The conserved cysteine and the conserved F or W are not part of the CDR3 here.

v_call	j_call	cdr3_length	cdr3_aa
TRBV7-9	TRBJ1-4	13	ASSLEGRGDEKLF
TRBV9	TRBJ1-4	14	ASSPLFGRGQEKLF
TRBV29-1	TRBJ2-5	12	SAPRGGQYGTQY
TRBV7-3	TRBJ2-7	11	ASSPTFPSEQY
TRBV28	TRBJ2-7	11	ASSIASSYEQY
TRBV6-1	TRBJ2-7	14	ASSEAVGSPPYEQY
TRBV6-4	TRBJ2-1	13	ASRPGTGKGYEQF
TRBV15	TRBJ1-1	12	ATSRDRVNTEAF
TRBV10-2	TRBJ2-7	13	ASRPTSGGGGEQY
TRBV2	TRBJ2-1	11	ANRQGAYNEQF
TRBV7-6	TRBJ2-3	12	ASSLRAGKDTQY
TRBV7-9	TRBJ1-1	12	ASSFQGTNTEAF
TRBV29-1	TRBJ2-2	12	SVEFPLQGGELF
TRBV5-4	TRBJ2-1	11	ASSEGARNEQF
TRBV2	TRBJ2-5	12	ASLSGQSWETQY
TRBV10-1	TRBJ2-7	13	ASSVGLAGGYEQY
TRBV18	TRBJ2-3	14	ASSPLIAGGSDTQY
TRBV28	TRBJ2-7	13	ASSPPGGGAYEQY
TRBV10-3	TRBJ2-1	12	AISEFSVNNEQF
TRBV5-6	TRBJ1-2	14	AGSLMEQGDSYGYT
TRBV6-5	TRBJ1-5	13	ASSYDSRLRQPQH
TRBV5-4	TRBJ2-5	16	ASSYNRAPFTQGETQY
TRBV2	TRBJ1-4	9	ASRGGEKLF
TRBV7-3	TRBJ2-1	11	ASSLNWAGEQF
TRBV28	TRBJ2-1	14	ASFTTGTRSYNEQF
TRBV29-1	TRBJ1-2	11	SVESGPNYGYT
TRBV7-9	TRBJ2-7	13	ASSYTGGEMDEQY
TRBV7-2	TRBJ1-2	12	ASSLTSTGSGYT
TRBV12-5	TRBJ2-7	14	ASGLIVGQGPYEQY
TRBV6-6	TRBJ2-5	11	ATNRANQETQY
TRBV6-9	TRBJ2-3	13	ASRVPGLGRGTQY
TRBV7-8	TRBJ1-1	12	ASSPDSLNTEAF
TRBV5-1	TRBJ2-7	9	ASSLESEQY
TRBV19	TRBJ1-2	14	ASSMGDRQGSLSYT
TRBV18	TRBJ2-3	12	ASSPAGGTDTQY
TRBV12-2	TRBJ1-2	13	ASRLGVGQNYGYT
TRBV10-3	TRBJ2-5	12	AIRETGSGKSQY
TRBV6-1	TRBJ2-3	13	ASFTLLGRLDTQY
TRBV18	TRBJ2-4	14	ASSPGLAGGENIQY
TRBV5-6	TRBJ2-7	12	ASSVGARRDEQY
TRBV28	TRBJ1-1	11	ASSLQGAAEAF
TRBV4-1	TRBJ1-4	14	ASSQEGKRANEKLF
TRBV18	TRBJ2-2	11	ASSPKSGGELF
TRBV30	TRBJ2-1	13	AWSPLGTKNNEQF
TRBV11-2	TRBJ1-1	12	ASTGDPPNTEAF
TRBV30	TRBJ1-2	11	AWSVRVNYGYT
TRBV6-1	TRBJ2-1	11	ASHLGTGDEQF
TRBV6-6	TRBJ2-7	14	ASSYSVGGGPYEQY